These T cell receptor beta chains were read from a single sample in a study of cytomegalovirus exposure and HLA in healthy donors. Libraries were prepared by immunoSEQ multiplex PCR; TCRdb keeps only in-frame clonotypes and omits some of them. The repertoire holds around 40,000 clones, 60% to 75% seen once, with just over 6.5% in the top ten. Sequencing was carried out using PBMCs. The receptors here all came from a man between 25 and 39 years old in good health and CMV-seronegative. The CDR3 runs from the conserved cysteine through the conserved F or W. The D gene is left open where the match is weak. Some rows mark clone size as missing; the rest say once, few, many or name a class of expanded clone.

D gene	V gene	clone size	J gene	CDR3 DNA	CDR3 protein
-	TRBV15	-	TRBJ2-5	TGTGCCACCAGCAGAGATGGCAGAGAGACCCAGTACTTC	CATSRDGRETQYF
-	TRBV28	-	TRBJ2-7	TGTGCCAGCAGTTTCCTAGGTAACTCCTACGAGCAGTACTTC	CASSFLGNSYEQYF
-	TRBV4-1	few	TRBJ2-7	TGCGCCAGCAGCCTGATAGTTACCGACGAGCAGTACTTC	CASSLIVTDEQYF
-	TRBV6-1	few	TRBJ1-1	TGTGCCAGCAGTGAAGTCCGGCAGGGCACAACTCTATTT	CASSEVRQGTTLF
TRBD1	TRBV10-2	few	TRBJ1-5	TGCGCCAGCAGGAGGGGACAGGGCAATCAGCCCCAGCATTTT	CASRRGQGNQPQHF
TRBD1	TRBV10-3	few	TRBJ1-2	TGTGCCATCAGTGAGGCCCCGGACAGGACGGATGGCTACACCTTC	CAISEAPDRTDGYTF
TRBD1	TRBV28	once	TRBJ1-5	TGTGCCAGCAGTTCAGGGGGTCGGGGCAATCAGCCCCAGCATTTT	CASSSGGRGNQPQHF
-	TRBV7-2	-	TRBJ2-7	TGTGCCAGCGGGGAGGCCTCCTCCTACGAGCAGTACTTC	CASGEASSYEQYF
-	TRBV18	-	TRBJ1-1	TGTGCCAGCTCACCACCGGATCCCAGGGGCCTGGAAGCTTTCTTT	CASSPPDPRGLEAFF
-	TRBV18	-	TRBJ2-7	TGTGCCAGCTCACCAAGCCTCTCCTACGAGCAGTACTTC	CASSPSLSYEQYF
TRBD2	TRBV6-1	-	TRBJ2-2	TGTGCCAGCAGTGTGGGGGGGTTTGAGACCGGGGAGCTGTTTTTT	CASSVGGFETGELFF
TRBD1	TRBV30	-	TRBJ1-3	TGTGCCTGGAGTTGGCAGGGGGCTGGAAACACCATATATTTT	CAWSWQGAGNTIYF
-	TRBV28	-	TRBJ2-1	TGTGCCAGCAGTTTTAGGCGGGGAGGTTACAATGAGCAGTTCTTC	CASSFRRGGYNEQFF
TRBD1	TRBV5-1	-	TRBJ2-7	TGCGCCAGCAGCTCGGGGACAGGGGGCGTCGAGCAGTACTTC	CASSSGTGGVEQYF
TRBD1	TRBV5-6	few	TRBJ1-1	TGTGCCAGCAGCGGGACAGGTTTGAACACTGAAGCTTTCTTT	CASSGTGLNTEAFF
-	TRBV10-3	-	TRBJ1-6	TGTGCCATCGCCAGGGGCGATGGGTCACCCCTCCACTTT	CAIARGDGSPLHF
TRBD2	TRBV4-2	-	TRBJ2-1	TGTGCCAGCAGACCCGGGCGGGGGACTGAGCAGTTCTTC	CASRPGRGTEQFF
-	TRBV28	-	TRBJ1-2	TGTGCCACCCAAACCGACGCGGGGGGTGGCTACACCTTC	CATQTDAGGGYTF